The 17 T cell receptor beta chains given below trace back to one sample, sequenced in a study of beta chain features in type 1 diabetes. No cognate antigen is known for these TCRs. Notes on the study in general: Shortening of TCRB CDR3s, moderate but significant, appeared in all four CD4+ subsets of Type 1 diabetes patients.

The authors reverse transcribed all of the isolated RNA, so sequencing captured expressed TCRB transcripts. The repertoire was sequenced with immunoSEQ multiplex PCR; TCRdb's copy has only in-frame clones and lacks some. The sample shows 230,000 or so clones, 16% of them seen only once. The material sequenced was naive CD4+ T cells from blood. Source of these receptors: a young man with type 1 diabetes.

This clone has a handful of counts. This chain connects TRBV7-2 to TRBJ1-4, with TRBD1 as a possible D gene (5 bases). V dropped 5 bases and J dropped 7 bases, with 14 bases sitting between them. Germline V CDR1 and CDR2: SGHTA, FQGNSA. CDR3 size: 14 residues. Here the CDR3 DNA reads TGTGCCAGCAGCCTAATGCTAAGGGGTGAAAAACTGTTTTTT. Amino acid sequence: CASSLMLRGEKLFF.

This clone was seen a handful of times. This sequence joins TRBV2 and TRBJ2-1, with TRBD2 identical over 9 bases. Looked up from germline, CDR1 is SNHLY and CDR2 is FYNNEI. The J segment lost 7 bases and the V segment lost 1 base, leaving 5 bases of the junction unmatched. CDR3 length: 15 residues. The CDR3 sequence is CASSEGSGRYNEQFF. CDR3 DNA sequence: TGTGCCAGCAGTGAAGGTAGCGGGAGATATAATGAGCAGTTCTTC.

The CDR3 nucleotides read TGTGCCAGCAGTTTGGAGGGCCGGGCGTCCCAGTACTTC. This codes for CASSLEGRASQYF. The V and J genes are TRBV28 and TRBJ2-4; TRBD2 might be the D (6 bases). The CDR3 loop spans 13 amino acids. V lost 3 bases and J 13 bases, leaving 16 bases between the germline ends. Germline CDR1 and CDR2: MDHEN and SYDVKM. The whole variable domain, filled in from reference TRBV28 and TRBJ2-4, reads DVKVTQSSRYLVKRTGEKVFLECVQDMDHENMFWYRQDPGLGLRLIYFSYDVKMKEKGDIPEGYSVSREKKERFSLILESASTNQTSMYLCASSLEGRASQYFGAGTRLSVL.

Details on this clone: One junction end does not reproduce the germline sequence, and a read error may be involved. The CDR3 DNA sequence: TGTGCCAGCAGCTTACTGGGACTAGCGGGAGTGTTC. Protein: CASSLLGLAGVF. The V and J genes are TRBV7-9 and TRBJ2-7; 14 bases fit TRBD2. This CDR3 is built from 12 residues. Germline assignment: CDR1 SEHNR and CDR2 FQNEAQ (reference sequence).

The V gene is TRBV6-1, the J gene TRBJ1-2; D gene uncertain. The germline CDR1 and CDR2 sequences are MNHNS and SASEGT. Trimming took 2 bases from V and 5 from J, leaving 3 bases between them. The CDR3 has 11 amino acids. CDR3 nucleotide sequence: TGTGCCAGCAGTGAACGGTATGGCTACACCTTC. Its protein is CASSERYGYTF.

This clone was seen a handful of times. The chain carries TRBV5-1 and TRBJ2-7; D may be TRBD1 or TRBD2 (5 bases each). The V gene's germline CDR1 is SGHRS and CDR2 YFSETQ. The CDR3 is 14 residues long. Trimming took off 0 bases at V and 5 bases at J, with 12 bases between the two ends. The CDR3 DNA reads TGCGCCAGCAGCTTGGCAGGGAGCCGGGACGAGCAGTACTTC. Translating it yields CASSLAGSRDEQYF.

V and J are TRBV6-1 and TRBJ2-7; perhaps TRBD1 as D (5 bases). Trimming stripped 11 bases from V and 0 bases from J, with 17 bases between. Germline V lookup: CDR1 MNHNS, CDR2 SASEGT. The CDR3 runs 14 residues. For the CDR3, the DNA is TGTGCCTGTCGGCAGGGCTTCCTCTCCTACGAGCAGTACTTC. Translating gives CACRQGFLSYEQYF.

In this sample, this clone turned up a few times. This chain connects TRBV6-5 to TRBJ2-1; D is undetermined. Trimming stripped 6 bases from V and 6 bases from J, with 12 bases between. The CDR3 spans 13 residues. Germline-derived CDR1 and CDR2 are MNHEY and SVGAGI. The CDR3 DNA reads TGTGCCAGCAGATCAGTAGGTTTCAATGAGCAGTTCTTC. Its translation: CASRSVGFNEQFF.

This clone was detected a few times. The rearrangement uses TRBV19 and TRBJ2-1; no clear D. CDR3 size: 16 residues. Trimming took off 0 bases at V and 5 bases at J, with 14 bases between the two ends. Germline lookup yields CDR1 LNHDA and CDR2 SQIVND (reference sequence). The CDR3 region is CASSIDPVAQDNEQFF. CDR3 coding DNA: TGTGCCAGTAGTATAGATCCAGTAGCTCAGGACAATGAGCAGTTCTTC.

This clone was counted between two and nine times. J is TRBJ2-3 and V is TRBV5-4, with a possible D match to TRBD2 (6 bases). The germline gives CDR1 SGHNT, CDR2 YYREEE (reference sequence). V lost 4 bases to trimming and J lost 6 bases, with 12 bases between them. This CDR3 has 13 amino acids. The CDR3 region has the DNA TGTGCCAGCAGCCCGGGGGTTAGGGATACGCAGTATTTT. This encodes CASSPGVRDTQYF.

This clone has a handful of counts. V and J are TRBV27 and TRBJ2-5; D is possibly TRBD1 or TRBD2 (5 bases each). The CDR3 covers 13 residues. Germline values: CDR1 MNHEY, CDR2 SMNVEV (reference sequence). Trimming cost V 2 bases and J 4 bases, with 8 bases left between them. CDR3 DNA: TGTGCCAGCAGTTTAGCGAGGGGAGAGACCCAGTACTTC. Amino acid sequence: CASSLARGETQYF.

The J gene is TRBJ2-1, the V gene TRBV7-2; TRBD1 agrees at 11 bases. Germline V gives CDR1 SGHTA, CDR2 FQGNSA. Trimming removed 4 bases from V and 4 bases from J; junction bases left unmatched: 3. The CDR3 is made up of 15 amino acids. The CDR3 region is CASSSDRGRYNEQFF. For the CDR3, the DNA is TGTGCCAGCAGCTCGGACAGGGGGCGGTACAATGAGCAGTTCTTC.

This chain joins TRBV2 and TRBJ2-3; D remains unclear. The CDR3 spans 14 residues. V shed 6 bases and J shed 2 bases, with 12 bases lying between them. CDR1 and CDR2 (germline): SNHLY, FYNNEI. CDR3 region: CASRAIGSTDTQYF. Here the CDR3 DNA reads TGTGCCAGCAGAGCGATCGGGTCCACAGATACGCAGTATTTT.

This clone was counted a few times. The J gene is TRBJ2-7, the V gene TRBV28; D uncertain. The CDR3 totals 12 residues. Deletions cut 1 base from V and 6 bases from J, with 7 bases between. Germline-derived CDR1 and CDR2 are MDHEN and SYDVKM. CDR3 coding DNA: TGTGCCAGCAGTTTATCCCCTCTCGAGCAGTACTTC. It encodes CASSLSPLEQYF.

The gene calls are TRBV28 and TRBJ1-2, with a possible D match to TRBD1 (6 bases). Germline CDR1 reads MDHEN; CDR2 reads SYDVKM. The CDR3 length is 15 residues. V lost 2 bases, J lost 0 bases, and 10 bases lay in between. The CDR3 loop is CASSLEGVANYGYTF. The CDR3, as DNA: TGTGCCAGCAGTTTAGAGGGGGTAGCTAACTATGGCTACACCTTC.

This chain links TRBV29-1 with TRBJ2-7; D is unresolved. The CDR3 runs 13 residues. Germline CDR1 is SQVTM and CDR2 is ANQGSEA. V lost 7 bases, J lost 1 base, and 14 bases lay in between. CDR3 region: CSALGRQSYEQYF. The CDR3 nucleotides read TGCAGCGCCCTAGGGCGCCAGTCCTACGAGCAGTACTTC.

This clone was counted between two and nine times. The rearrangement joins TRBV29-1 to TRBJ2-5; D possibly uses TRBD1 or TRBD2 (5 bases each). The J call may not be correct, given that the DNA end is closer to TRBJ2-7. Per germline, CDR1 SQVTM and CDR2 ANQGSEA. The CDR3 is 13 amino acids. DNA for the CDR3: TGCAGCGTTGGCCGGGGCGCTCCCTACGAGCAGTACTTC. Translation: CSVGRGAPYEQYF.